The rows below give T cell receptor beta chains drawn from one sample of a study of Tregs in tolerant kidney transplant recipients. This table comes from immunoSEQ multiplex PCR, and its TCRdb copy is limited to in-frame clones, with some not included. The sample records nearly 95,000 clones, under 95% being singletons. Specimen: CD4+ T cells from blood, collected before the transplant. The receptor source for this set is a human donor who received a combined kidney and bone marrow transplant. Each CDR3 is given with its conserved first and last residue. The order of the fields is V gene, clone size, D gene, J gene, CDR3 DNA, CDR3 protein. A D gene is named only where the DNA matches it firmly. Part of the rows lack a size; the others show once, few, many or a class for expanded clones.

TRBV7-9	NA	TRBD1	TRBJ2-2	TGTGCCAGCAGCCGCGCAAACAGGGGGGACACCGGGGAGCTGTTTTTT	CASSRANRGDTGELFF
TRBV11-2	NA	NA	TRBJ2-3	TGTGCCAGCACCTTCGGGGGCACAGATACGCAGTATTTT	CASTFGGTDTQYF
TRBV28	NA	NA	TRBJ1-5	TGTGCCAGCAGTTTGGGAGGGGGCAATCAGCCCCAGCATTTT	CASSLGGGNQPQHF
TRBV6-5	NA	TRBD1	TRBJ2-3	TGTGCCAGCAGTGTACAGGGGATTGACTCAGATACGCAGTATTTT	CASSVQGIDSDTQYF
TRBV6-1	NA	NA	TRBJ1-1	TGTGCCAGCATTCCCAGGGTTTACACTGAAGCTTTCTTT	CASIPRVYTEAFF
TRBV18	NA	NA	TRBJ1-6	TGTGCCAGCTCACCCGAGCAAATGAGCTCCTATAATTCACCCCTCCACTTT	CASSPEQMSSYNSPLHF
TRBV5-1	NA	NA	TRBJ1-3	TGCGCCAGCAGCTTGGGGGACTACTCTGGAAACACCATATATTTT	CASSLGDYSGNTIYF
TRBV7-6	NA	NA	TRBJ1-2	TGTGCCAGCAGCGTGGGAGGGGGACGCTATGGCTACACCTTC	CASSVGGGRYGYTF
TRBV5-1	NA	NA	TRBJ2-1	TGCGCCAGCAGCTCATACAGTCGCCAGCAGTTCTTC	CASSSYSRQQFF
TRBV7-7	few	TRBD2	TRBJ2-3	TGTGCCAGCAGCAAAGCGCCGGGACTATCTTCGGGGACGCAGTATTTT	CASSKAPGLSSGTQYF
TRBV7-3	once	NA	TRBJ1-1	TGTGCCAGCAGCCCAAATGTGCTGGGGGCTCTGAACACTGAAGCTTTCTTT	CASSPNVLGALNTEAFF
TRBV9	NA	NA	TRBJ2-1	TGTGCCAGCAGCGTAGCGGCGGGAAAATACAATGAGCAGTTCTTC	CASSVAAGKYNEQFF
TRBV7-2	NA	NA	TRBJ2-3	TGTGCCAGCAGCTTTTATAGCGAGAGCACAGATACGCAGTATTTT	CASSFYSESTDTQYF
TRBV7-9	NA	NA	TRBJ1-1	TGTGCCAGCAGCTTAGGGTGGGGGGGTTTGAACACTGAAGCTTTCTTT	CASSLGWGGLNTEAFF
TRBV4-3	NA	TRBD1	TRBJ1-6	TGCGCCAGCAGCCCCCGAGTCGGACAGGGTGACAGTTCACCCCTCCACTTT	CASSPRVGQGDSSPLHF
TRBV2	NA	NA	TRBJ1-5	TGTGCCAGCAGAGCTAGACGGCACAATCAGCCCCAGCATTTT	CASRARRHNQPQHF
TRBV4-3	NA	TRBD2	TRBJ2-7	TGCGCCAGCAGCCAAGAGGTTTGGGGAGGGCCTACCAACGAGCAGTACTTC	CASSQEVWGGPTNEQYF
TRBV7-2	once	NA	TRBJ2-1	TGTGCCAGCAGCTTAGTAGGGGTCTCCTACAATGAGCAGTTCTTC	CASSLVGVSYNEQFF
TRBV9	NA	NA	TRBJ2-1	TGTGCCAGCAGCGTAGTATCGGGAGCTGACAATGAGCAGTTCTTC	CASSVVSGADNEQFF
TRBV28	NA	NA	TRBJ2-7	TGTGCCAGCAGGCTCAGGCACTTAAGCTCCTACGAGCAGTACTTC	CASRLRHLSSYEQYF
TRBV11-2	NA	NA	TRBJ2-2	TGTGCCAGCAGCTTAGGACAGCCGACCGGGGAGCTGTTTTTT	CASSLGQPTGELFF
TRBV5-1	NA	TRBD1	TRBJ1-1	TGCGCCAGCAGACTGAGGGACAGGGGAGGGGGGAACACTGAAGCTTTCTTT	CASRLRDRGGGNTEAFF
TRBV30	NA	NA	TRBJ2-7	TGTGCCTGGAGTGTTGGGGCGACCACCCAGTACTTC	CAWSVGATTQYF
TRBV10-3	NA	TRBD1	TRBJ2-7	TGTGCCACAAATAGACAGGGGGCGAGAGGAGGATCCTACGAGCAGTACTTC	CATNRQGARGGSYEQYF
TRBV27	NA	TRBD2	TRBJ2-2	TGTGCCAGCAGTCCCTCCACTAGCGAACGTCCCACCGGGGAGCTGTTTTTT	CASSPSTSERPTGELFF
TRBV27	NA	TRBD2	TRBJ2-1	TGTGCCAGCAGGCCGACTAGCGGGAGGATGGGGCAGTTCTTC	CASRPTSGRMGQFF
TRBV27	once	TRBD2	TRBJ2-7	TGTGCCAGCAGTCCCCTCCCTCCGGGACTAGCGGATTACGAGCAGTACTTC	CASSPLPPGLADYEQYF
TRBV6-1	NA	TRBD1	TRBJ2-5	TGTGCCAGCAGGACGACAGGGGGAGAGACCCAGTACTTC	CASRTTGGETQYF
TRBV6-6	few	NA	TRBJ2-7	TGTGCCAGCAGTTACTGGAGTTCTGAGCAGTACTTC	CASSYWSSEQYF
TRBV4-1	NA	NA	TRBJ2-7	TGCGCCAGCAGCCAAGGTGAGGTAGGGGCCCTCTACGAGCAGTACTTC	CASSQGEVGALYEQYF
TRBV2	NA	TRBD1	TRBJ1-1	TGTGCCAGCAGTCGACAGGGTGCGAAGAACACTGAAGCTTTCTTT	CASSRQGAKNTEAFF
TRBV18	NA	TRBD1	TRBJ1-1	TGTGCCAGCTCACCACTCAGCACAGGGGTGGGCACTGAAGCTTTCTTT	CASSPLSTGVGTEAFF
TRBV5-5	once	NA	TRBJ1-1	TGTGCCAGCAGCGGGGGGGTCCCTGAAGCTTTCTTT	CASSGGVPEAFF
TRBV25-1	NA	NA	TRBJ1-1	TGTGCCAGCAGCGATAGCACTGAAGCTTTCTTT	CASSDSTEAFF
TRBV7-7	NA	TRBD2	TRBJ2-5	TGTGCCAGCAGCGAACTAGCGGGAGTACAAGAGACCCAGTACTTC	CASSELAGVQETQYF
TRBV14	NA	TRBD1	TRBJ2-1	TGTGCCAGCAGCCGTTCCCCGGGACAGGGTAACAATGAGCAGTTCTTC	CASSRSPGQGNNEQFF
TRBV5-1	NA	TRBD2	TRBJ2-3	TGCGCCAGCGGGACTAGCGGCACAGATACGCAGTATTTT	CASGTSGTDTQYF
TRBV19	NA	TRBD1	TRBJ1-1	TGTGCCAGTAGTATTGCAGGGGGAACTGAAGCTTTCTTT	CASSIAGGTEAFF
TRBV13	NA	TRBD2	TRBJ2-3	TGTGCCAGCAGGAGCGCCGGGACTAGCGGGAGATATGGGGGGGCAGATACGCAGTATTTT	CASRSAGTSGRYGGADTQYF
TRBV6-5	NA	NA	TRBJ1-6	TGTGCCAGCAGTCCGCAGATTGATAATTCACCCCTCCACTTT	CASSPQIDNSPLHF
TRBV21-1	few	NA	TRBJ2-7	TGTGCCAGCAGCAAAGACAGGATCTACGAGCAGTACTTC	CASSKDRIYEQYF
TRBV7-2	NA	TRBD2	TRBJ2-5	TGTGCCAGCAGCTTCATAGGTCTGGCGGGGGGTCAAGAGACCCAGTACTTC	CASSFIGLAGGQETQYF
TRBV19	NA	NA	TRBJ1-6	TGTGCCAGTAGCCCAGGGGAAAAATCCCCCCTCCACTTT	CASSPGEKSPLHF
TRBV28	NA	TRBD1	TRBJ2-2	TGTGCCAGCAGTCACGGACAGGGGGCATGGACCGGGGAGCTGTTTTTT	CASSHGQGAWTGELFF
TRBV29-1	NA	NA	TRBJ2-1	TGCAGCGCAAGCGGCGGGATAACGACCTACAATGAGCAGTTCTTC	CSASGGITTYNEQFF
TRBV11-3	NA	NA	TRBJ2-7	TGTGCCAGCAGCTTACGGTTGAAGGGGTGCTACGAGCAGTACTTC	CASSLRLKGCYEQYF
TRBV9	once	TRBD1	TRBJ1-2	TGTGCCAGCAGCGTAGTAGGGGGCGCTGGCTACACCTTC	CASSVVGGAGYTF
TRBV6-5	NA	TRBD2	TRBJ2-1	TGTGCCAGCAGTTACACTAGCGGGAGAAATGAGCAGTTCTTC	CASSYTSGRNEQFF
TRBV7-3	NA	TRBD2	TRBJ2-1	TGTGCCAGCAGCCTGACTAGCGGGAGTGTGCCTGAGCAGTTCTTC	CASSLTSGSVPEQFF
TRBV2	once	TRBD2	TRBJ2-1	TGTGCCAGCACTGTGGGGACTAGCGGATACAATGAGCAGTTCTTC	CASTVGTSGYNEQFF
TRBV7-8	NA	NA	TRBJ1-5	TGTGCCAGCAGCTTAAAACCAGGGAACTATCAGCCCCAGCATTTT	CASSLKPGNYQPQHF
TRBV11-3	NA	NA	TRBJ2-1	TGTGCCAGCAGCTTAGGGCGGAGCTACAATGAGCAGTTCTTC	CASSLGRSYNEQFF
TRBV7-9	once	NA	TRBJ1-1	TGTGCCAGCAGGGGCGGAGGAATTACTGAAGCTTTCTTT	CASRGGGITEAFF
TRBV7-8	NA	NA	TRBJ1-5	TGTGCCAGCAGCTTAGGATACAGGGATCCCAATCAGCCCCAGCATTTT	CASSLGYRDPNQPQHF
TRBV27	NA	NA	TRBJ2-7	TGTGCCAGCGGGCCAGTTTGGTCCTACGAGCAGTACTTC	CASGPVWSYEQYF
TRBV27	NA	NA	TRBJ1-6	TGTGCCAGCAGTTTATCAGGGGCCGGCTCACCCCTCCACTTT	CASSLSGAGSPLHF
TRBV18	NA	TRBD1	TRBJ1-3	TGTGCCAGCTCACCAGGACAGGGTGATGGAAACACCATATATTTT	CASSPGQGDGNTIYF
TRBV7-6	NA	NA	TRBJ2-3	TGTGCCAGCAGCCCCCAGGATTACGGGAGATTCGACTATACGCAGTATTTT	CASSPQDYGRFDYTQYF
TRBV7-6	NA	NA	TRBJ1-1	TGTGCCAGCAGCTTACAGGGGAACACTGAAGCTTTCTTT	CASSLQGNTEAFF